These 22 T cell receptor beta chains share one sample of origin, sequenced in a study of beta chain features in type 1 diabetes (dated by TCRdb to the late 2010s). The library was generated by the immunoSEQ multiplex PCR assay. The entire amount of isolated RNA was reverse transcribed using the High Capacity cDNA Reverse Transcription Kit, so the sequenced TCRB transcripts were expressed ones. Imported from immuneACCESS, the table was reduced by TCRdb to in-frame sequences with V and J called. These copies leave out some clones; in studies compared against another copy, an unresolved V gene accounts for under half, and the cause of the remainder is not known. In this sample the table shows roughly 300,000 clones, about a tenth of which occur a single time. The top ten clones comprise about 1% of the sample. Study-wide conclusions, independent of this receptor: Type 1 diabetes patients showed a moderate but significant shortening of TCRB CDR3 length in all four CD4+ subsets.

These TCRs are of unknown antigen specificity. Sample: central memory CD4+ T cells from blood. The receptors originated from a man aged 30 to 45 with type 1 diabetes.

This clone was seen a handful of times. CDR3 coding DNA: TGTGCCAGCTCCCCCGGACTGGCCCGCTGGGAGACCCAGTACTTC. Translation gives CASSPGLARWETQYF. The chain couples TRBV9 to TRBJ2-5; TRBD2 is a possible D gene (5 bases). Germline V CDR1 and CDR2: SGDLS, YYNGEE. V lost 7 bases, J lost 5 bases, and 21 bases lay in between. CDR3 length: 15 residues.

The table lists this clone with a few counts. This chain uses TRBV19 with TRBJ1-1, with D maybe TRBD1 (5 bases). V lost 5 bases to trimming and J lost 1 base, with 11 bases between them. CDR3 size: 14 residues. CDR1 and CDR2 (germline): LNHDA, SQIVND (reference sequence). The CDR3 here is CASSRRESNTEAFF. The CDR3 bases are TGTGCCAGTAGTCGCAGGGAGTCGAACACTGAAGCTTTCTTT.

This clone was counted only a few times. The gene calls are TRBV6-5 and TRBJ2-3; possibly TRBD2 for D (6 bases). Germline CDR1 is MNHEY and CDR2 is SVGAGI. There are 15 residues in the CDR3. Trimming took off 7 bases at V and 2 bases at J, with 16 bases between the two ends. DNA of the CDR3: TGTGCCAGCATCCCCCGGGGGTCAGTCACAGATACGCAGTATTTT. Translation: CASIPRGSVTDTQYF.

This chain connects TRBV18 to TRBJ2-3, with D possibly TRBD2 on 5 matching bases. The CDR3 sequence is 17 residues long. Germline values: CDR1 KGHSH, CDR2 LQKENI. Trimming shortened V by 0 bases and J by 0 bases, and 13 bases separated the two germline ends. CDR3: CASSPPSSRASTDTQYF. In DNA, the CDR3 is TGTGCCAGCTCACCACCGTCCTCGCGGGCTAGCACAGATACGCAGTATTTT.

There are a few counts of this clone. J is TRBJ1-6 and V is TRBV27; D is unresolved. Trimming left V 0 bases short and J 6 bases short, with 9 bases between. Germline V lookup: CDR1 MNHEY, CDR2 SMNVEV (reference sequence). The CDR3 is 15 amino acids. The CDR3 DNA is TGTGCCAGCAGTTTATCGCCCGCCGGTAATTCACCCCTCCACTTT. It is translated as CASSLSPAGNSPLHF.

The chain recombines TRBV7-9 with TRBJ1-4, with D uncertain. V lost 6 bases to trimming and J lost 7 bases, with 12 bases between them. CDR1 SEHNR and CDR2 FQNEAQ come from the germline V gene (reference sequence). The CDR3 extends over 13 amino acids. The CDR3 loop reads CASRFQEGEKLFF. CDR3 DNA: TGTGCCAGCAGATTCCAAGAGGGTGAAAAACTGTTTTTT.

This clone was picked up a small number of times. This chain uses TRBV10-3 with TRBJ2-7, with D maybe TRBD1 (6 bases). Germline V gene lookup returns CDR1 ENHRY and CDR2 SYGVKD. V lost 3 bases and J lost 2, with 8 bases in between. The CDR3 totals 13 residues. The CDR3 DNA follows: TGTGCCATCAGTGATGGACAGACCTACGAGCAGTACTTC. Translating gives CAISDGQTYEQYF.

This clone was recorded many times. The chain is built from TRBV10-3 and TRBJ2-5; perhaps D is TRBD1 or TRBD2 (5 bases each). The CDR3 loop spans 13 amino acids. The V gene's germline CDR1 is ENHRY and CDR2 SYGVKD. The germline V and J ends were trimmed by 2 bases and 5 bases, with 9 bases remaining between them. As DNA, the CDR3 is TGTGCCATCAGTGAGCCGGGGCGCGAGACCCAGTACTTC. This encodes CAISEPGRETQYF.

The table lists this clone with a few counts. The chain has TRBV5-4 and TRBJ2-1, with D possibly matching TRBD2 (6 bases). The CDR3 extends over 14 amino acids. V was shortened by 2 bases and J by 4 bases, with 10 bases between the two germline ends. CDR1 is SGHNT and CDR2 is YYREEE in the germline V gene (reference sequence). In nucleotides, the CDR3 is TGTGCCAGCAGCTTACTAGCAGAGTACAATGAGCAGTTCTTC. Translating gives CASSLLAEYNEQFF.

In its sample, this clone was seen many times. CDR3 nucleotides: TGTGCCAGCAGCTTAGACTCCTCCTATGGCTACACCTTC. Translating it yields CASSLDSSYGYTF. V is TRBV7-9 and J is TRBJ1-2; D not resolved. This CDR3 is built from 13 residues. Trimming pared 1 base from V and 4 bases from J, leaving 7 bases between. Germline V CDR1 and CDR2: SEHNR, FQNEAQ (reference sequence).

This clone was recorded many times. This sequence joins TRBV5-1 and TRBJ1-2; D unclear. V was shortened by 0 bases and J by 5 bases, with 5 bases between the two germline ends. Germline lookup yields CDR1 SGHRS and CDR2 YFSETQ. The CDR3 is made up of 12 amino acids. In nucleotides, the CDR3 is TGCGCCAGCAGCTTGGCGGAATATGGCTACACCTTC. Its protein is CASSLAEYGYTF.

In this sample, this clone turned up a few times. The chain is built from TRBV15 and TRBJ2-5, with 11 bases matching TRBD2. Trimming removed 5 bases from V and 1 base from J; junction bases left unmatched: 9. Per germline, CDR1 LNHNV and CDR2 YYDKDF (reference sequence). The CDR3 contains 17 residues. The CDR3: CATSPRPGLAGQETQYF. DNA of the CDR3: TGTGCCACCAGCCCTCGACCCGGACTAGCGGGCCAAGAGACCCAGTACTTC.

At least ten counts were recorded for this clone. This chain uses TRBV9 with TRBJ2-4; D unclear. CDR1 SGDLS and CDR2 YYNGEE come from the germline V gene. Trimming shortened V by 4 bases and J by 5 bases, and 13 bases separated the two germline ends. This CDR3 has 14 residues. CDR3 bases: TGTGCCAGCAGCACCGGCGGAGTGGAAAACATTCAGTACTTC. Amino acids: CASSTGGVENIQYF. Drawing the rest from reference TRBV9 and TRBJ2-4, the complete variable domain is DSGVTQTPKHLITATGQRVTLRCSPRSGDLSVYWYQQSLDQGLQFLIQYYNGEERAKGNILERFSAQQFPDLHSELNLSSLELGDSALYFCASSTGGVENIQYFGAGTRLSVL.

This clone was seen at least ten times. The V call is TRBV4-2, the J call TRBJ2-2; possibly TRBD1 for D (5 bases). The CDR3 length is 14 residues. Looked up from germline, CDR1 is LGHNA and CDR2 is YNFKEQ. Trimming removed 6 bases at V and 2 bases at J, with 10 bases between. Written as DNA, the CDR3 is TGTGCCAGCAGTCCACAGGTTAACACCGGGGAGCTGTTTTTT. This gives the protein CASSPQVNTGELFF.

Only a few counts were recorded for this clone. V and J are TRBV30 and TRBJ1-1, with D hard to call. Trimming pared 8 bases from V and 1 base from J, leaving 8 bases between. The germline CDR1 and CDR2 sequences are GTSNPN and SVGIG (reference sequence). The CDR3 loop spans 11 amino acids. The CDR3 DNA reads TGTGCCCAAGGAGAGAACACTGAAGCTTTCTTT. Translated, it gives CAQGENTEAFF.

This clone turned up a few times. Distinct nucleotide sequences in the sample also encode this CDR3. The rearrangement joins TRBV7-9 to TRBJ1-1; D is ambiguous. The CDR3 contains 13 residues. CDR1 and CDR2 from the germline V gene are SEHNR and FQNEAQ (reference sequence). Trimming stripped 3 bases from V and 0 bases from J, with 5 bases between. The CDR3 bases are TGTGCCAGCAGCTTTTCAGTGAACACTGAAGCTTTCTTT. Translating gives CASSFSVNTEAFF. Full variable domain (remainder filled in from reference TRBV7-9 and TRBJ1-1): DTGVSQNPRHKITKRGQNVTFRCDPISEHNRLYWYRQTLGQGPEFLTYFQNEAQLEKSRLLSDRFSAERPKGSFSTLEIQRTEQGDSAMYLCASSFSVNTEAFFGQGTRLTVV.

The V and J genes are TRBV7-6 and TRBJ1-1; the D is unclear. This CDR3 is 13 amino acids long. The ends were cut back, 5 bases at V and 3 bases at J, with 10 bases in the middle. CDR1 is SGHVS and CDR2 is FNYEAQ in the germline V gene. The CDR3 region is CASSRKDYTEAFF. Here the CDR3 DNA reads TGTGCCAGCAGCCGAAAGGACTACACTGAAGCTTTCTTT.

V and J are TRBV2 and TRBJ1-6, with D perhaps TRBD1 (6 bases). V was pared by 4 bases and J by 10 bases, with 17 bases between. The CDR3 is 15 amino acids. Germline CDR1 and CDR2: SNHLY and FYNNEI. CDR3 DNA: TGTGCCAGCAGTGTACTGACAGGCGGAGGCTCACCCCTCCACTTT. Its protein product is CASSVLTGGGSPLHF.

V usage is TRBV7-9 and J usage is TRBJ2-1; no firm D call. The CDR3 is 14 amino acids. Looked up from germline, CDR1 is SEHNR and CDR2 is FQNEAQ (reference sequence). V gave up 6 bases and J gave up 6 bases, with 15 bases separating them. CDR3 sequence reads: CASSPFNVLNEQFF. Here the CDR3 DNA reads TGTGCCAGCAGTCCATTCAACGTTCTCAATGAGCAGTTCTTC.

This clone has a handful of counts. The chain uses TRBV10-3 and TRBJ1-4; D unclear. The CDR3 consists of 13 residues. From germline, CDR1 is ENHRY and CDR2 SYGVKD. With 10 bases removed from V and 6 bases from J, the gap between germline ends came to 15 bases. For the CDR3, the DNA is TGTGCCACCCAGTACGGGGAAGATGAAAAACTGTTTTTT. Amino acid sequence: CATQYGEDEKLFF.

This clone was detected ten times or more. V is TRBV7-9 and J is TRBJ2-5; D uncertain. Germline values: CDR1 SEHNR, CDR2 FQNEAQ (reference sequence). This CDR3 has 12 amino acids. The germline V and J ends were trimmed by 5 bases and 5 bases, with 9 bases remaining between them. This CDR3 is CASSPERETQYF. As DNA, the CDR3 is TGTGCCAGCAGCCCGGAGAGGGAGACCCAGTACTTC.

This clone was recorded a few times. The rearrangement joins TRBV4-1 to TRBJ2-3; TRBD2 matches at 10 bases. Germline V gene sequence: CDR1 MGHRA, CDR2 YSYEKL. V shed 4 bases, J shed 3 bases, and the junction held 7 bases outside the gene matches. CDR3 length equals 16 residues. CDR3 nucleotides: TGCGCCAGCAGCCCCACCGGAGCGGGGGGGACAGATACGCAGTATTTT. Residues: CASSPTGAGGTDTQYF.